This entry describes one T cell receptor beta chain. The data were taken from a study of blood T cell repertoires in COVID-19. Looking at the study overall: Donors in the United States, Italy and Spain gave samples during acute or convalescent COVID-19.

Donors in Cohort 3 counted as recovered after two negative PCRs, clearance, or symptom resolution. This CDR3 is 16 amino acids long. V lost 5 bases to trimming and J lost 0 bases, with 17 bases between them. Per the germline V gene, CDR1 is MRHNA and CDR2 is SNTAGT. How the authors handled the data: From reference gene primer amplification, estimates of nucleated cell counts were derived. Only in-frame clones appear in the TCRdb table, and some are missing; sequencing was by immunoSEQ multiplex PCR. The D gene and trimming were derived from the DNA, and the V and J assignments and clone size from that table. The table has over 200,000 clones, over 75% seen once; the top ten hold around 15%.

The clonotype was recovered from a young man who had recovered from COVID-19. The material sequenced was PBMCs or T cells enriched from blood (not recorded which). The rearrangement uses TRBV6-4 and TRBJ2-7; D is possibly TRBD1 (6 bases). The DNA of the CDR3 is TGTGCCAGCAGTTCGGGACATCATGCATTCTCCTACGAGCAGTACTTC. It translates to CASSSGHHAFSYEQYF.